This T cell receptor (beta chain) was recovered during a study of human T cells and chemical hapten exposure. Across the whole study: Researchers reported sensitizing a roughly 2 cm by roughly 2 cm upper inner arm skin site with 2% DPC. Patients additionally received therapeutic doses of diphenylcyclopropenone on the scalp once a week, and this continued throughout the approximately 26-week study. The study, taken as a whole, reports: Expanded TCR sets contained significantly more large CDR3 similarity clusters than controls.

Documented time point: patch test 1, 2 weeks after DPC sensitization. Treatment given: therapeutic diphenylcyclopropenone sensitization with weekly scalp DPC. Alopecia patients between 18 and 70 years old and suitable for DPC were used as donors. V shed 3 bases and J shed 4 bases, with 15 bases lying between them. CDR1 and CDR2 from the germline V gene are SGHTA and FQGNSA. CDR3 length: 15 amino acids. This clonotype showed up just a few times. What it binds is not known. TCRdb re-called the RACE reads with MiXCR, one entry per CDR3 protein. The data contain approximately 82,000 distinct CDR3 sequences, over 9.5% of them seen just once; the ten biggest clones take up less than 2.5%.

The chain has TRBV7-2 and TRBJ1-1; D is undetermined. This TCR was recovered from a man aged 35 to 55 with alopecia areata. Some clones in this sample may be carry-over from other donors' samples. The sequencing used whole blood, collected in connection with sensitization to the hapten diphenylcyclopropenone (DPC). The CDR3 spells CASSFDGAGSTEAFF. The CDR3 region has the DNA TGTGCCAGCAGCTTCGATGGTGCGGGGAGCACTGAAGCTTTCTTT.